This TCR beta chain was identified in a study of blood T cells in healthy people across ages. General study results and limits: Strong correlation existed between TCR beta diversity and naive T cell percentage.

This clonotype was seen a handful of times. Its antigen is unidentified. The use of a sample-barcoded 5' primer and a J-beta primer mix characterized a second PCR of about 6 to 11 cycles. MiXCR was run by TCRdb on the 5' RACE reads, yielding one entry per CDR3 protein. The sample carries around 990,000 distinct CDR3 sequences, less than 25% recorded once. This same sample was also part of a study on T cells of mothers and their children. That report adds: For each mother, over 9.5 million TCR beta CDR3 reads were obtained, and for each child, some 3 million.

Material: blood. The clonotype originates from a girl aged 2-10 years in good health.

The CDR3 is CATGVGTTYNEQFF. The CDR3 region has the DNA TGTGCCACCGGGGTCGGTACTACCTACAATGAGCAGTTCTTC. This chain uses TRBV13 with TRBJ2-1; D perhaps matches TRBD2 (5 bases). Germline V lookup: CDR1 PRHDT, CDR2 FYEKMQ (reference sequence). V was shortened by 10 bases and J by 2 bases, with 15 bases between the two germline ends. This CDR3 is built from 14 residues.